Listed below are T cell receptor beta chains from one sample, sequenced in a study of T cell responses to AZD1222 COVID-19 vaccine. Only in-frame clones appear in the TCRdb table, and some are missing; sequencing was by immunoSEQ multiplex PCR. The data hold about 130,000 clones, with under 95% observed a single time. This specimen consisted of peripheral blood, obtained on day 0 of AZD1222 vaccination. These receptors all stem from an adult in good health. Each CDR3 is given with its conserved first and last residue. D genes are given only for firm matches. Size is stated for part of the rows, as once, few or many counts, or as a class when the clone is expanded.

clone_size	v_call	j_call	d_call	cdr3_nt	cdr3_aa
once	TRBV6-1	TRBJ2-7	TRBD1	TGTGCCAGCAGTGATCAATGGACAGGGTTAGTCGAGCAGTACTTC	CASSDQWTGLVEQYF
-	TRBV5-4	TRBJ2-1	TRBD2	TGTGCCAGCAGGGAGCTAGCGGGGGGCCTCTCCTACAATGAGCAGTTCTTC	CASRELAGGLSYNEQFF
-	TRBV10-1	TRBJ1-5	-	TGCGCCAGCAGAGCCGGGGCTTACAATCAGCCCCAGCATTTT	CASRAGAYNQPQHF
-	TRBV19	TRBJ1-5	-	TGTGCCAGTACCGCGGACGGGGGAGGCAATCAGCCCCAGCATTTT	CASTADGGGNQPQHF
once	TRBV19	TRBJ1-4	TRBD1	TGTGCCAGTAGTCGAACAGGGGGGGCCAGTAGTGAAAAACTGTTTTTT	CASSRTGGASSEKLFF
-	TRBV5-6	TRBJ1-1	-	TGTGCCAGCAGCTTAGGGCTCACTGAAGCTTTCTTT	CASSLGLTEAFF
-	TRBV2	TRBJ1-6	TRBD1	TGTGCCAGCAGTGACCCGGGACAGGGATACCATAGGGATTCACCCCTCCACTTT	CASSDPGQGYHRDSPLHF
-	TRBV12-3/TRBV12-4	TRBJ2-3	-	TGTGCCAGCAACAACCGGGACACAGATACGCAGTATTTT	CASNNRDTDTQYF
-	TRBV29-1	TRBJ1-1	-	TGCAGCGTTGTAACAGGGCACCCAAACACTGAAGCTTTCTTT	CSVVTGHPNTEAFF
-	TRBV7-9	TRBJ1-1	-	TGTGCCAGCTCCCAGGTGGGGGGGTTTGGAGCTTTCTTT	CASSQVGGFGAFF